This TCR beta chain was identified in a study of CD8+CD57+ T cells in acquired aplastic anemia. Patients picked for sequencing had shown CD8+CD57+ cell expansion detected by flow cytometry. Each patient carried a diagnosis of severe acquired aplastic anemia. A bead-enriched population of CD8+CD57+ cells gave a mean 1.6 ug DNA. In the case of this clonotype: As yet, its antigen is unknown.

Study-level points and caveats: With respect to CD8+ Simpson's diversity, patients and controls did not differ significantly. CD8+CD57+ cells showed decreased diversity compared with total CD4+ and CD8+ cells in patients.

The TCR beta profiling, which covered VDJ combination and CDR3 sequence, was carried out using genomic DNA as the template. TCRdb re-called the reads with MiXCR, one entry per CDR3 protein. This table holds about 17,000 distinct CDR3 sequences, 30% to 45% found once. The germline CDR1 and CDR2 sequences are SEHNR and FQNEAQ (reference sequence). This CDR3 is built from 14 residues. V lost 7 bases and J 0 bases, leaving 11 bases between the germline ends. The clonotype was recovered from a human donor with aplastic anemia. Input material: CD8+CD57+ T cells sorted from PBMCs. Subset noted: bead-enriched CD8+CD57+ effector memory T cells from SAA patients. The rearrangement joins TRBV7-9 to TRBJ2-3; the D gene is possibly TRBD2 (5 bases). The CDR3 sequence is CASKSDSSTDTQYF. CDR3 nucleotides: TGTGCCAGCAAGTCGGACTCTAGCACAGATACGCAGTATTTT.